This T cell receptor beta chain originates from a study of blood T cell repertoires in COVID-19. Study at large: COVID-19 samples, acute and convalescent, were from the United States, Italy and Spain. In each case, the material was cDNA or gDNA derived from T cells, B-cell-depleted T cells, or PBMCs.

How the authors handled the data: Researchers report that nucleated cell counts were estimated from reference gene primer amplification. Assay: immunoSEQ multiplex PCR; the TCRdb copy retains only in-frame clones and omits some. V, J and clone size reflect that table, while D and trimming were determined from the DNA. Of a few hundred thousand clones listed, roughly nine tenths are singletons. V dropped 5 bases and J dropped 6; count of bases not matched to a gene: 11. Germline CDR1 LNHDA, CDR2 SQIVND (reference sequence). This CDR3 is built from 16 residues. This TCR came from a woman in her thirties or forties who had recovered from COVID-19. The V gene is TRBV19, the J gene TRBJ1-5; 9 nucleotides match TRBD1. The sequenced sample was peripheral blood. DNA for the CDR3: TGTGCCAGTAGTGCAGACAGGGGGAGGAGTAGTCAGCCCCAGCATTTT. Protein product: CASSADRGRSSQPQHF.